The sequence of this T cell receptor (beta chain) was determined in a study of CD8 T cells in Susac syndrome. Sequencing of TCR beta was performed on blood CD8+ and CD4+ T cells. Age- and sex-matched healthy donors served as the control group. CDR3 length: 16 amino acids. From germline, CDR1 is SGHNT and CDR2 YYREEE (reference sequence). Trimming at V came to 4 bases and at J to 5 bases, leaving 11 bases not matched to a gene. Random hexamers served to reverse transcribe roughly 0.5 to 1 ug RNA. Across 54 Vbeta and 13 Jbeta, immunoSEQ multiplex PCR amplified TCR beta CDR3. TCRdb redid the calling of the immunoSEQ multiplex PCR reads with MiXCR, one entry per CDR3 protein. The sample holds about 160,000 distinct CDR3 sequences; just over 90% are singletons and the top ten take under 0.085%.

The receptor was isolated from a human donor in good health. Sequencing was performed on CD4+ T cells from PBMCs. This chain connects TRBV5-4 to TRBJ2-1, with TRBD1 identical over 8 bases. The CDR3 spells CASSTLWTGRDNEQFF. CDR3 in DNA: TGTGCCAGCAGCACCCTTTGGACAGGGCGCGACAATGAGCAGTTCTTC. The entire variable domain, with the rest obtained from reference TRBV5-4 and TRBJ2-1, is as follows: ETGVTQSPTHLIKTRGQQVTLRCSSQSGHNTVSWYQQALGQGPQFIFQYYREEENGRGNFPPRFSGLQFPNYSSELNVNALELDDSALYLCASSTLWTGRDNEQFFGPGTRLTVL.